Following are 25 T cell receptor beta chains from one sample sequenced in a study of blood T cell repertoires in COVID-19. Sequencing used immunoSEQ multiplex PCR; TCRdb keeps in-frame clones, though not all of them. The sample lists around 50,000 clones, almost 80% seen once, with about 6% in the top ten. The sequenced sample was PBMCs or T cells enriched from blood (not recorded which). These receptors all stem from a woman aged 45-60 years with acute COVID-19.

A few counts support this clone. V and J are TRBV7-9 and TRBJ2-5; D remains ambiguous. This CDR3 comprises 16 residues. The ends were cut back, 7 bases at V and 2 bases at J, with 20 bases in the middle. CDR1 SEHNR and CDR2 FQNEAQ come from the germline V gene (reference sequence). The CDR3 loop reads CASTPPPPLDQETQYF. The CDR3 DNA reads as TGTGCCAGCACCCCTCCACCCCCCCTAGATCAAGAGACCCAGTACTTC.

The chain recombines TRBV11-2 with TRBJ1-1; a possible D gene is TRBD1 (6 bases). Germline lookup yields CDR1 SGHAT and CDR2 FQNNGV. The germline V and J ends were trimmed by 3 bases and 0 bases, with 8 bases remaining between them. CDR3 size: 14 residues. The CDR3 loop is CASSFQGMNTEAFF. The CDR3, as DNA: TGTGCCAGCAGCTTCCAGGGGATGAACACTGAAGCTTTCTTT.

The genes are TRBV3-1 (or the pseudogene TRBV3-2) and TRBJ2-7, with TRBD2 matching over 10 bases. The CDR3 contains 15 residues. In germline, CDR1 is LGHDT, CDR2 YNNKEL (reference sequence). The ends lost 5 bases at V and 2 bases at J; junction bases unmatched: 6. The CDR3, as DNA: TGTGCCAGCAGCGAAACTAGCGGGAACACCTACGAGCAGTACTTC. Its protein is CASSETSGNTYEQYF.

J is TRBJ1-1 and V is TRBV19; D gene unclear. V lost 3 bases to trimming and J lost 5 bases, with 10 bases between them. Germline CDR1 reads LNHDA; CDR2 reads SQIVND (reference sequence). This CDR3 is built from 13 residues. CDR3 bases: TGTGCCAGTAGTATTATGGCGAGGACTGAAGCTTTCTTT. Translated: CASSIMARTEAFF.

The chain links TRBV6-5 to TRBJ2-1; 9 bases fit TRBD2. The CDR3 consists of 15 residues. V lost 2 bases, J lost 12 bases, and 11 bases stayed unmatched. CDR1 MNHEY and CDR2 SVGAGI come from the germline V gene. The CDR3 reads CASSYPTSGGRGQFF. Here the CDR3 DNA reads TGTGCCAGCAGTTACCCGACTAGCGGTGGACGCGGGCAGTTCTTC.

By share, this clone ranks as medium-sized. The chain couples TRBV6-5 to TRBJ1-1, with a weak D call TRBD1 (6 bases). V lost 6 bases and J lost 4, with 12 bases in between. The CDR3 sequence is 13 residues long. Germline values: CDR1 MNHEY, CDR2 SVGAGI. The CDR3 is CASRAGVRTEAFF. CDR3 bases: TGTGCCAGCAGAGCAGGGGTCCGCACTGAAGCTTTCTTT.

The CDR3 spells CASSLFGGGLAYEQYF. Here the CDR3 DNA reads TGTGCCAGCAGTTTATTCGGCGGGGGACTCGCCTACGAGCAGTACTTC. The V call is TRBV28, the J call TRBJ2-7, with TRBD2 matching over 7 bases. The CDR3 is made up of 16 amino acids. J gave up 2 bases and V 1 base, and 8 bases lay outside the gene matches. The germline V gene encodes CDR1 MDHEN and CDR2 SYDVKM.

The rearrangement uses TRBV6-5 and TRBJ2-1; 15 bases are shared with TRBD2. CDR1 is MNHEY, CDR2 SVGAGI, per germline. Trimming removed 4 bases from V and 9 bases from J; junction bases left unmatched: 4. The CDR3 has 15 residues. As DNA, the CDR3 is TGTGCCAGCAGTTCTGGACTAGCGGGGGGGAGTGAGCAGTTCTTC. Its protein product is CASSSGLAGGSEQFF.

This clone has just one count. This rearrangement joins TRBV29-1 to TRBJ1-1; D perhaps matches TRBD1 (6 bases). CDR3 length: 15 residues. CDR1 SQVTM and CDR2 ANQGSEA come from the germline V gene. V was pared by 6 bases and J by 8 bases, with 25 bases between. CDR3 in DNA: TGCAGCGTCCCATCTGGACAGTCTCGTGTATCCGAAGCTTTCTTT. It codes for CSVPSGQSRVSEAFF. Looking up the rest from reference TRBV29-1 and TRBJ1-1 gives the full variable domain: SAVISQKPSRDICQRGTSLTIQCQVDSQVTMMFWYRQQPGQSLTLIATANQGSEATYESGFVIDKFPISRPNLTFSTLTVSNMSPEDSSIYLCSVPSGQSRVSEAFFGQGTRLTVV.

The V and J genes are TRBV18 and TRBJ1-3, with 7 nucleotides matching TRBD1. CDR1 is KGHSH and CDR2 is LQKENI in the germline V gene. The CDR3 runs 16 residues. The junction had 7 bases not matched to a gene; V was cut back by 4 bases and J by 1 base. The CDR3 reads CASSLVSTGSGNTIYF. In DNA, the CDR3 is TGTGCCAGCTCACTTGTTTCGACAGGGTCTGGAAACACCATATATTTT.

The CDR3 DNA is TGTGCCAGCAGCTTAGGAGGTGACTATACGCAGTATTTT. It encodes CASSLGGDYTQYF. This chain links TRBV7-9 with TRBJ2-3, with D unresolved. This CDR3 region has 13 residues. Trimming pared 1 base from V and 7 bases from J, leaving 9 bases between. The germline V gene encodes CDR1 SEHNR and CDR2 FQNEAQ (reference sequence).

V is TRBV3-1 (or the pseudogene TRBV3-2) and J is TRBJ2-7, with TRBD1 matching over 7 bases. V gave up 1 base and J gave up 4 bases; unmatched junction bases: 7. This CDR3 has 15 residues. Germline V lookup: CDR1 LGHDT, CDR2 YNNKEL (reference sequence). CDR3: CASSQVRGRGYEQYF. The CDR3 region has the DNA TGTGCCAGCAGCCAAGTTAGGGGGCGCGGGTACGAGCAGTACTTC.

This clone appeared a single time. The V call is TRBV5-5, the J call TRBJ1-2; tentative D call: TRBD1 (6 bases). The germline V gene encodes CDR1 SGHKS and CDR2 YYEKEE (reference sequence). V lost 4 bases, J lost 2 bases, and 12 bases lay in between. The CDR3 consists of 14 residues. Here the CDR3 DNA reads TGTGCCAGCAGCCTGGGGGCACCAAACTATGGCTACACCTTC. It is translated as CASSLGAPNYGYTF.

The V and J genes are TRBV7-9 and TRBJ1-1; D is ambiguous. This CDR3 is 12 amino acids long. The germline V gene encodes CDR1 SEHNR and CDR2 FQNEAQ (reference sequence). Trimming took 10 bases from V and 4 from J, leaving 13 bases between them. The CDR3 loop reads CAIDGGSTEAFF. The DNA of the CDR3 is TGTGCCATCGACGGAGGAAGCACTGAAGCTTTCTTT.

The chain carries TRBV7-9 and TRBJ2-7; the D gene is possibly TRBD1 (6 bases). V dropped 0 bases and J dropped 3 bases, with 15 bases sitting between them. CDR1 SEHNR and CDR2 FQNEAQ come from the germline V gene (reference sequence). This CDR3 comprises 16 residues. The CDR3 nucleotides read TGTGCCAGCAGCTTAGCGGGGGCCGCCGGCCACTACGAGCAGTACTTC. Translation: CASSLAGAAGHYEQYF.

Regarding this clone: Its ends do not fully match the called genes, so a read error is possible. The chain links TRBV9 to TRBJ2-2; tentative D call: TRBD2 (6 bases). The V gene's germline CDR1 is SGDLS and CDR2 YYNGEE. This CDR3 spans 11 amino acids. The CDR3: CASSSSGGLFF. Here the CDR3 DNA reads TGTGCCAGCAGCTCCTCCGGGGGGCTGTTTTTT.

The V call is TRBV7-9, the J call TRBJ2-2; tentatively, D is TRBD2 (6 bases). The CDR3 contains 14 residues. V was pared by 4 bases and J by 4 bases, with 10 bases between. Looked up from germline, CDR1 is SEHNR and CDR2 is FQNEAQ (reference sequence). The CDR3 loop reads CASSYPTSTGELFF. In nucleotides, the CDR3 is TGTGCCAGCAGCTACCCGACTAGCACCGGGGAGCTGTTTTTT.

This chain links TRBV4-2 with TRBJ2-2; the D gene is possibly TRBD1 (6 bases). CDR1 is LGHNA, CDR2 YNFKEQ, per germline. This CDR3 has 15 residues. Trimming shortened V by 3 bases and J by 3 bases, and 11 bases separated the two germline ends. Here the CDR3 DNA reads TGTGCCAGCAGCCAGGGGGACACACACACCGGGGAGCTGTTTTTT. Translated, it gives CASSQGDTHTGELFF.

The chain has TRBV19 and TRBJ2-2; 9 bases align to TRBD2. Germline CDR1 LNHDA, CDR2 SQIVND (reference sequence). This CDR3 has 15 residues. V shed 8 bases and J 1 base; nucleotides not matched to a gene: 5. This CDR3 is CASSGTSWNTGELFF. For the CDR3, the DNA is TGTGCCAGTTCCGGGACTAGCTGGAACACCGGGGAGCTGTTTTTT.

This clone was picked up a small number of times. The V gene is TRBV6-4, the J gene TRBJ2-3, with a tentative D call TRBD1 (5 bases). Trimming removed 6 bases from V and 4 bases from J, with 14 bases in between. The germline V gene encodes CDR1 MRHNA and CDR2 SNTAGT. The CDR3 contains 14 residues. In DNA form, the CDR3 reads TGTGCCAGCAGCTTGGGGCCTGGGGCAGATACGCAGTATTTT. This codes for CASSLGPGADTQYF.

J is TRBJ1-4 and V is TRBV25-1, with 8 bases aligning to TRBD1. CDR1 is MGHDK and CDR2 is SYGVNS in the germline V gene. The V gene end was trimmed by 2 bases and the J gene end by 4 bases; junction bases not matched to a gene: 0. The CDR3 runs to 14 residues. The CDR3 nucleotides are TGTGCCAGCAGTGAAACAGGGGGTAATGAAAAACTGTTTTTT. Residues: CASSETGGNEKLFF.

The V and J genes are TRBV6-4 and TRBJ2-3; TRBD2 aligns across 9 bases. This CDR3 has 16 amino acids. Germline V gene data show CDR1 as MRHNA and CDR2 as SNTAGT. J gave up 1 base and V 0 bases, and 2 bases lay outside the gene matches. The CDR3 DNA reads TGTGCCAGCAGTGACTCAGCTAGCGGGGGCACAGATACGCAGTATTTT. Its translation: CASSDSASGGTDTQYF.

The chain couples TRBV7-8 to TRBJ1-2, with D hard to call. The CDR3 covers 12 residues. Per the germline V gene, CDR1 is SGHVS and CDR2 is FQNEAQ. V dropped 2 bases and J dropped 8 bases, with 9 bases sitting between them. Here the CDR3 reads CASSLLAGGYTF. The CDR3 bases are TGTGCCAGCAGCTTATTGGCGGGAGGCTACACCTTC.

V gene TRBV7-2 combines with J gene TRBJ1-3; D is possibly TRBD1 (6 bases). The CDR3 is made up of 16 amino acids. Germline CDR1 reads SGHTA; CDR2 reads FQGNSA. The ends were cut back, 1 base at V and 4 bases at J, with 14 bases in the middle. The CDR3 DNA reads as TGTGCCAGCAGCTTAGACACAGGGCATCACGGAAACACCATATATTTT. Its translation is CASSLDTGHHGNTIYF. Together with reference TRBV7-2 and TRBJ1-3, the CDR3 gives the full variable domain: GAGVSQSPSNKVTEKGKDVELRCDPISGHTALYWYRQSLGQGLEFLIYFQGNSAPDKSGLPSDRFSAERTGGSVSTLTIQRTQQEDSAVYLCASSLDTGHHGNTIYFGEGSWLTVV.

In DNA form, the CDR3 reads TGTGCCAGCAGCACACCGACAGGGACTAATGAAAAACTGTTTTTT. It specifies CASSTPTGTNEKLFF. V usage is TRBV7-2 and J usage is TRBJ1-4, with 7 nucleotides matching TRBD1. Germline V gene lookup returns CDR1 SGHTA and CDR2 FQGNSA. The CDR3 length is 15 residues. V lost 5 bases to trimming and J lost 2 bases; unmatched junction nucleotides: 5.